This note documents a single T cell receptor beta chain sequence. Per the original data handling: Nucleated cell counts were estimated from reference gene primer amplification. Only in-frame clones appear in the TCRdb table, and some are missing; sequencing was by immunoSEQ multiplex PCR. V, J and clone size are those of that table, while D and trimming were read from the DNA. The repertoire holds roughly 140,000 clones, with more than 85% as singletons. The data were obtained in a study of blood T cell repertoires in COVID-19. Overall study context: The United States, Italy and Spain were the sources of the acute and convalescent COVID-19 samples.

The germline CDR1 and CDR2 sequences are SGHTA and FQGTGA. The CDR3 covers 20 residues. V shed 1 base and J 4 bases; nucleotides not matched to a gene: 15. The receptor was isolated from a human donor in a cohort sampled during active COVID-19. The genes are TRBV7-3 and TRBJ2-6; 8 bases line up with TRBD1. The material sequenced was peripheral blood. The CDR3 region has the DNA TGTGCCAGCAGCTTAAAGCCGGGACAGGCTCTGAGAGGGGGGGCCAACGTCCTGACTTTC. The encoded protein is CASSLKPGQALRGGANVLTF.